One and the same sample provided the 24 T cell receptor beta chains below, sequenced in a study of T cells in Graves' hyperthyroidism and ophthalmopathy. There were TCR beta CDR3 regions amplified from RNA transcripts. With the HTBI primer set, the TCR CDR3 went through a first round of RT-PCR. One entry per CDR3 protein results from TCRdb running MiXCR on the multiplex PCR reads. The sample lists 300,000 to 450,000 distinct CDR3 sequences, about a fifth seen once, with 35% to 45% in the top ten. The sample consisted of blood. All receptors derive from a man aged 18-30 years with Graves' ophthalmopathy.

In regard to this clonotype: This could be a read error, since a much larger clone is one nucleotide away. The chain couples TRBV20-1 to TRBJ2-7, with D perhaps TRBD2 (6 bases). The V and J ends lost 7 bases and 0 bases respectively, with 16 bases between them. The germline V gene has CDR1 DFQATT and CDR2 SNEGSKA (reference sequence). The CDR3 loop spans 14 amino acids. The CDR3 nucleotides read TGCAGTGTTCCCCCCGGGGGTAGCTCCTACGAGCAGTACTTC. Encoded protein: CSVPPGGSSYEQYF.

This sequence joins TRBV27 and TRBJ1-1; D gene unclear. The CDR3 totals 15 residues. Germline CDR1 MNHEY, CDR2 SMNVEV (reference sequence). The germline V and J ends were trimmed by 0 bases and 1 base, with 9 bases remaining between them. CDR3 nucleotide sequence: TGTGCCAGCAGTTTATCCGTTATCACGAACACTGAAGCTTTCTTT. Translating gives CASSLSVITNTEAFF.

This clonotype was counted at least ten times. V gene TRBV12-3 or TRBV12-4 combines with J gene TRBJ1-5; TRBD1 might be the D (5 bases). V was pared by 1 base and J by 4 bases, with 8 bases between. The CDR3 length is 14 residues. The DNA of the CDR3 is TGTGCCAGCAGTTTAGACAGGAGAAATCAGCCCCAGCATTTT. The encoded protein is CASSLDRRNQPQHF.

This clonotype was counted between two and nine times. This chain links TRBV5-1 with TRBJ2-1; maybe TRBD1 (5 bases). This CDR3 spans 17 amino acids. V was cut by 0 bases and J by 4 bases, with 17 bases left in between. Germline CDR1 SGHRS, CDR2 YFSETQ. The chain's CDR3 is CASSLGPSERQYNEQFF. Written as DNA, the CDR3 is TGCGCCAGCAGCTTGGGACCCTCCGAACGACAGTACAATGAGCAGTTCTTC.

This rearrangement joins TRBV28 to TRBJ1-3, with TRBD1 as a possible D gene (6 bases). The length of the CDR3 is 15 residues. Trimming pared 6 bases from V and 0 bases from J, leaving 12 bases between. Germline loops: CDR1 MDHEN, CDR2 SYDVKM. The CDR3 sequence: CASSAQGPSGNTIYF. The CDR3 nucleotides read TGTGCCAGCAGCGCTCAGGGGCCCTCTGGAAACACCATATATTTT. The full variable domain, with the rest looked up from reference TRBV28 and TRBJ1-3, is DVKVTQSSRYLVKRTGEKVFLECVQDMDHENMFWYRQDPGLGLRLIYFSYDVKMKEKGDIPEGYSVSREKKERFSLILESASTNQTSMYLCASSAQGPSGNTIYFGEGSWLTVV.

This clonotype has ten or more counts. V and J are TRBV2 and TRBJ2-3; 9 bases match TRBD2. V shed 4 bases, J shed 5 bases, and the junction held 7 bases outside the gene matches. The CDR3 covers 15 residues. From germline, CDR1 is SNHLY and CDR2 FYNNEI. The DNA of the CDR3 is TGTGCCAGCAGTGCCCGACTAGCGGTAGGAGATACGCAGTATTTT. This translates into CASSARLAVGDTQYF.

This clonotype was seen a handful of times. V usage is TRBV6-1 and J usage is TRBJ2-7; 8 bases are shared with TRBD1. The CDR3 loop spans 17 amino acids. The germline CDR1 and CDR2 sequences are MNHNS and SASEGT. V was pared by 7 bases and J by 4 bases, with 18 bases of the junction left unmatched. CDR3 protein: CASTPGQAYRGVYEQYF. The CDR3, as DNA: TGTGCCAGCACCCCGGGACAGGCCTACCGCGGGGTTTACGAGCAGTACTTC.

The V gene is TRBV6-6, the J gene TRBJ2-1, with D perhaps being TRBD1 or TRBD2 (7 bases each). V lost 2 bases to trimming and J lost 9 bases, with 17 bases between them. Per the germline V gene, CDR1 is MNHNY and CDR2 is SVGAGI (reference sequence). The CDR3 length is 15 residues. This CDR3 is CASSYRPQGEGEQFF. CDR3 DNA: TGTGCCAGCAGTTACCGACCCCAGGGGGAGGGTGAGCAGTTCTTC.

There are many counts of this clonotype. V is TRBV7-9 and J is TRBJ2-3, with TRBD2 matching over 8 bases. After removal of 3 bases from V and 0 bases from J, the junction contained 5 bases not matched to a gene. The CDR3 spans 16 residues. The V gene's germline CDR1 is SEHNR and CDR2 FQNEAQ (reference sequence). Written as DNA, the CDR3 is TGTGCCAGCAGCTTGGTGTTAGCGGGAAGCACAGATACGCAGTATTTT. It yields the protein CASSLVLAGSTDTQYF.

This clonotype was observed at least ten times. This chain connects TRBV5-1 to TRBJ2-3; tentatively, D is TRBD2 (6 bases). CDR3 length equals 14 residues. Germline V gives CDR1 SGHRS, CDR2 YFSETQ. V lost 2 bases and J lost 6, with 13 bases in between. CDR3 DNA: TGCGCCAGCAGCTTCGGACTACGGGCTGATACGCAGTATTTT. Its translation: CASSFGLRADTQYF.

Only a few counts were recorded for this clonotype. This rearrangement joins TRBV5-6 to TRBJ2-5; 8 bases are shared with TRBD1. V shed 4 bases and J 5 bases; nucleotides not matched to a gene: 7. The CDR3 loop spans 14 amino acids. Germline values: CDR1 SGHDT, CDR2 YYEEEE. The CDR3: CASSHPTGVETQYF. In DNA form, the CDR3 reads TGTGCCAGCAGCCACCCGACAGGGGTGGAGACCCAGTACTTC.

The rearrangement joins TRBV20-1 to TRBJ2-4; D is undetermined. The ends were cut back, 6 bases at V and 0 bases at J, with 9 bases in the middle. CDR3 length equals 13 residues. Germline assignment: CDR1 DFQATT and CDR2 SNEGSKA (reference sequence). The CDR3 sequence: CSAHKLAKNIQYF. The DNA for the CDR3 is TGCAGTGCCCACAAGCTAGCCAAAAACATTCAGTACTTC.

In the case of this clonotype: This sequence may be a read error, since a much larger clone differs from it by one base. The V and J genes are TRBV10-3 and TRBJ2-1; 11 bases are a match to TRBD2. Germline V CDR1 and CDR2: ENHRY, SYGVKD. This CDR3 is 17 amino acids long. In DNA, the CDR3 is TGTGCCATCAGGGGGACTAGCGGATCCTTTACCTACACTGAGCAGTTCTTC. The encoded protein is CAIRGTSGSFTYTEQFF.

The sample holds a few counts of this clonotype. The chain uses TRBV3-1 and TRBJ2-3; D remains ambiguous. CDR3 length equals 15 residues. Per germline, CDR1 LGHDT and CDR2 YNNKEL (reference sequence). V was clipped by 0 bases and J by 0 bases, with 7 bases between them. The CDR3 DNA reads as TGTGCCAGCAGCCAAGATTTACTTAGCACAGATACGCAGTATTTT. This translates into CASSQDLLSTDTQYF.

This clonotype showed up many times. The chain carries TRBV2 and TRBJ2-5; D assignment may be TRBD1 or TRBD2 (6 bases each). The CDR3 is 15 amino acids. Deletions cut 5 bases from V and 5 bases from J, with 18 bases between. Germline-derived CDR1 and CDR2 are SNHLY and FYNNEI. Here the CDR3 DNA reads TGTGCCAGCAGTAAACAGGGCACAAGCGGGGAGACCCAGTACTTC. Translated: CASSKQGTSGETQYF.

This clonotype appeared many times. The V call is TRBV15, the J call TRBJ1-2; D gene uncertain. The CDR3 totals 13 residues. Trimming took 0 bases from V and 5 from J, leaving 7 bases between them. Germline-derived CDR1 and CDR2 are LNHNV and YYDKDF (reference sequence). The CDR3 loop reads CATSRERDYGYTF. CDR3 DNA sequence: TGTGCCACCAGCAGAGAGAGGGATTATGGCTACACCTTC.

This clonotype was seen many times. The J gene is TRBJ1-2, the V gene TRBV11-2; D is possibly TRBD1 (5 bases). This CDR3 spans 14 amino acids. V dropped 4 bases and J dropped 6 bases, with 15 bases sitting between them. Germline V CDR1 and CDR2: SGHAT, FQNNGV. CDR3 in DNA: TGTGCCAGCAGCTCCGGTGTAGGGGATGATGGCTACACCTTC. It specifies CASSSGVGDDGYTF.

CDR3 DNA sequence: TGTGCCAGCAGCGTAGGCAGGGCAGGTAATTCACCCCTCCACTTT. It encodes CASSVGRAGNSPLHF. The chain links TRBV9 to TRBJ1-6, with D tentatively TRBD1 (5 bases). This CDR3 spans 15 amino acids. Per germline, CDR1 SGDLS and CDR2 YYNGEE. V lost 0 bases and J lost 6, with 10 bases in between.

The sample holds many counts of this clonotype. This chain links TRBV27 with TRBJ2-7, with D perhaps matching TRBD1 (6 bases). V lost 4 bases to trimming and J lost 5 bases, with 18 bases between them. This CDR3 region has 15 residues. The germline gives CDR1 MNHEY, CDR2 SMNVEV (reference sequence). The CDR3 region is CASSSSGDGRHEQYF. CDR3 bases: TGTGCCAGCAGTTCTTCAGGGGATGGTCGCCACGAGCAGTACTTC.

This clonotype was recorded at least ten times. The gene calls are TRBV3-1 and TRBJ1-4; possibly TRBD1 for D (6 bases). The germline gives CDR1 LGHDT, CDR2 YNNKEL (reference sequence). Trimming removed 8 bases at V and 5 bases at J, with 9 bases between. The CDR3 consists of 12 residues. The CDR3 here is CASGGQNEKLFF. The CDR3 DNA is TGTGCCAGCGGGGGCCAGAATGAAAAACTGTTTTTT. The full variable domain, in which reference TRBV3-1 and TRBJ1-4 provide the parts outside the CDR3, is DTAVSQTPKYLVTQMGNDKSIKCEQNLGHDTMYWYKQDSKKFLKIMFSYNNKELIINETVPNRFSPKSPDKAHLNLHINSLELGDSAVYFCASGGQNEKLFFGSGTQLSVL.

This chain links TRBV29-1 with TRBJ2-4, with D possibly being TRBD2 (5 bases). The CDR3 is 15 residues long. The germline V gene has CDR1 SQVTM and CDR2 ANQGSEA. V was shortened by 6 bases and J by 0 bases, with 15 bases between the two germline ends. Written as DNA, the CDR3 is TGCAGCGTCGTAAACGGGAATTTAGCCAAAAACATTCAGTACTTC. It yields the protein CSVVNGNLAKNIQYF. Using reference TRBV29-1 and TRBJ2-4 for the parts outside the CDR3, the full variable domain is SAVISQKPSRDICQRGTSLTIQCQVDSQVTMMFWYRQQPGQSLTLIATANQGSEATYESGFVIDKFPISRPNLTFSTLTVSNMSPEDSSIYLCSVVNGNLAKNIQYFGAGTRLSVL.

This clonotype came up a few times. The chain employs TRBV29-1 and TRBJ2-5, with unresolved D. The CDR3 sequence is 12 residues long. The germline V gene has CDR1 SQVTM and CDR2 ANQGSEA. The V end lost 2 bases, the J end lost 5 bases, and 9 bases lay between the germline ends. CDR3 in amino acids: CSVEQNKETQYF. CDR3 nucleotides: TGCAGCGTTGAACAGAATAAGGAGACCCAGTACTTC.

This clonotype was recorded a few times. The chain has TRBV9 and TRBJ2-7; D possibly uses TRBD1 or TRBD2 (5 bases each). CDR1 is SGDLS and CDR2 is YYNGEE in the germline V gene. CDR3 length: 16 residues. Trimming took 0 bases from V and 0 from J, leaving 13 bases between them. The CDR3 DNA is TGTGCCAGCAGCGTAGCTAACGGGGCGAGCTCCTACGAGCAGTACTTC. As protein: CASSVANGASSYEQYF.

This chain uses TRBV7-9 with TRBJ1-3; D perhaps matches TRBD1 (5 bases). CDR1 and CDR2 from the germline V gene are SEHNR and FQNEAQ (reference sequence). The CDR3 is 17 amino acids. The ends were cut back, 2 bases at V and 0 bases at J, with 14 bases in the middle. The CDR3 loop is CASSLFKDMGSGNTIYF. The CDR3 DNA is TGTGCCAGCAGCTTATTTAAGGACATGGGCTCTGGAAACACCATATATTTT.